These 10 T cell receptor beta chains share one sample of origin, sequenced in a study of blood T cell repertoires in COVID-19. Measured with immunoSEQ multiplex PCR; TCRdb has only the in-frame clones, and not every one. The data contain under 250,000 clones, roughly nine tenths of them singletons. The source material was peripheral blood. The origin of the receptors is a man in his sixties who had recovered from COVID-19.

The CDR3 DNA follows: TGTGCCAGCAGTGCACCAGGGTTCACTGAGCAGTTCTTC. Its protein is CASSAPGFTEQFF. V usage is TRBV11-1 and J usage is TRBJ2-1; D may be TRBD1 (5 bases). There are 13 residues in the CDR3. Per germline, CDR1 SGHAT and CDR2 FQDESV (reference sequence). Trimming shortened V by 6 bases and J by 9 bases, and 15 bases separated the two germline ends.

J is TRBJ2-3 and V is TRBV4-1; a weak D match, TRBD1 (6 bases). From germline, CDR1 is MGHRA and CDR2 YSYEKL. The CDR3 is 15 amino acids. Trimming pared 0 bases from V and 5 bases from J, leaving 12 bases between. CDR3 DNA: TGCGCCAGCAGCCAAGAGGGGGCTCGGGGAGATACGCAGTATTTT. This encodes CASSQEGARGDTQYF.

The V and J genes are TRBV10-3 and TRBJ1-5; perhaps TRBD1 as D (5 bases). Trimming took off 0 bases at V and 1 base at J, with 7 bases between the two ends. This CDR3 contains 15 residues. Looked up from germline, CDR1 is ENHRY and CDR2 is SYGVKD. DNA for the CDR3: TGTGCCATCAGTGAGTCGCGGGGGAGCAATCAGCCCCAGCATTTT. It is translated as CAISESRGSNQPQHF.

V is TRBV9 and J is TRBJ1-2; possibly TRBD1 for D (5 bases). V gave up 0 bases and J gave up 0 bases, with 9 bases separating them. The length of the CDR3 is 15 residues. CDR1 and CDR2 (germline): SGDLS, YYNGEE. This chain's CDR3 is CASSVEGISNYGYTF. Written as DNA, the CDR3 is TGTGCCAGCAGCGTAGAGGGGATTTCTAACTATGGCTACACCTTC.

This clone appeared once. The V gene is TRBV4-1, the J gene TRBJ1-1, with D possibly TRBD1 on 6 matching bases. Trimming shortened V by 1 base and J by 2 bases, and 8 bases separated the two germline ends. Germline CDR1 is MGHRA and CDR2 is YSYEKL. CDR3 length: 14 amino acids. CDR3 amino acids: CASSQGGGNTEAFF. CDR3 sequence (DNA): TGCGCCAGCAGCCAAGGAGGGGGTAACACTGAAGCTTTCTTT.

V gene TRBV6-1 combines with J gene TRBJ1-1, with 8 nucleotides matching TRBD1. Germline assignment: CDR1 MNHNS and CDR2 SASEGT. The CDR3 runs to 13 residues. V dropped 1 base and J dropped 8; count of bases not matched to a gene: 3. The CDR3: CASSEGTGREAFF. Written as DNA, the CDR3 is TGTGCCAGCAGTGAAGGGACAGGGAGAGAAGCTTTCTTT.

This chain links TRBV3-1 (or the pseudogene TRBV3-2) with TRBJ2-1; D gene ambiguous. CDR1 and CDR2 from the germline V gene are LGHDT and YNNKEL (reference sequence). The CDR3 consists of 15 residues. The V end was cut by 0 bases, the J end by 2 bases, with 8 bases between. Here the CDR3 reads CASSQESVPYNEQFF. The CDR3 DNA sequence: TGTGCCAGCAGCCAAGAATCGGTTCCCTACAATGAGCAGTTCTTC.

The chain uses TRBV9 and TRBJ2-1; a weak D match, TRBD1 (6 bases). Trimming stripped 3 bases from V and 7 bases from J, with 11 bases between. CDR3 length: 13 amino acids. CDR1 and CDR2 from the germline V gene are SGDLS and YYNGEE. In DNA, the CDR3 is TGTGCCAGCAGCGCCCACAGGGAAAATGAGCAGTTCTTC. Protein: CASSAHRENEQFF.

This chain joins TRBV24-1 and TRBJ2-6; 10 bases fit TRBD1. The V segment lost 5 bases and the J segment 1 base; nucleotides outside the gene matches: 4. CDR1 and CDR2 (germline): KGHDR, SFDVKD. The CDR3 has 17 residues. CDR3 sequence reads: CATSVGTGASGANVLTF. The CDR3 DNA reads as TGTGCCACCAGTGTGGGGACAGGGGCATCTGGGGCCAACGTCCTGACTTTC.

The chain links TRBV5-1 to TRBJ1-2; weak D call: TRBD1 (6 bases). Germline values: CDR1 SGHRS, CDR2 YFSETQ. The CDR3 has 13 amino acids. V shed 0 bases and J shed 6 bases, with 9 bases lying between them. CDR3 amino acids: CASSLEQGHGYTF. The CDR3 DNA reads as TGCGCCAGCAGCTTGGAACAGGGTCATGGCTACACCTTC.